Sequencing of this TCR beta chain was carried out in a study of neurological immune-mediated disorders. Study outcomes and limitations: None of the CDR3 amino acid sequences of expanded clones were shared across subjects, and this suggested private repertoires in all groups.

In TCRdb, the 5' RACE reads were re-called with MiXCR into one record per CDR3 protein. The data hold about 50,000 distinct CDR3 sequences, with under 2% observed a single time. This clonotype was seen ten or more times. Its antigen is undetermined. V was pared by 7 bases and J by 2 bases, with 14 bases between. Germline lookup yields CDR1 DFQATT and CDR2 SNEGSKA (reference sequence). The CDR3 extends over 13 amino acids. The sequenced sample consisted of PBMCs. This sequence originates from a woman in her forties with multiple sclerosis. The V gene is TRBV20-1, the J gene TRBJ1-1, with D possibly being TRBD1 (5 bases). The CDR3 DNA sequence: TGCAGTGTCCAGGGTAGGCGTAACACTGAAGCTTTCTTT. This codes for CSVQGRRNTEAFF.